A selection of T cell receptor beta chains follows, all from one sample in a study of shared clonotypes between healthy human individuals. Data came from immunoSEQ multiplex PCR; TCRdb stores just in-frame clones and leaves some out. Found here are some 2 million clones, approximately 95% of them singletons; the top ten hold roughly 1%. Specimen: naive CD8+ T cells sorted from blood. These receptors came from a man between 18 and 29 years old in good health. CDR3s include the opening cysteine and the closing phenylalanine or tryptophan. Fields, in order: J gene, V gene, CDR3 length, D gene, clone size, CDR3 DNA, CDR3 protein. The D gene is left open where the match is weak. Not every row has a clone size; where given, it reads once, few, many or a size class.

TRBJ1-1 TRBV7-9 16 TRBD1 NA TGTGCCAGCAGCCACCCCAACGGACAGGGGAGGACTGAAGCTTTCTTT CASSHPNGQGRTEAFF
TRBJ2-3 TRBV11-2 15 NA once TGTGCCAGCAGCTCCGCTTCGAGGGCGGGAGATACGCAGTATTTT CASSSASRAGDTQYF
TRBJ2-7 TRBV27 13 NA NA TGTGCCAGCAGTTCCCTGAGCTCCTACGAGCAGTACTTC CASSSLSSYEQYF
TRBJ2-7 TRBV5-6 13 NA NA TGTGCCAGCAGCTTTAGCAGGCCCTACGAGCAGTACTTC CASSFSRPYEQYF
TRBJ1-2 TRBV28 14 NA NA TGTGCCAGCAGTTTATCGGGTGAGGACGCTAGACGCACCTTC CASSLSGEDARRTF
TRBJ1-1 TRBV30 15 NA NA TGTGCCTGCAGCTCCGATGAAACAGGAAACACTGAAGCTTTCTTT CACSSDETGNTEAFF
TRBJ2-5 TRBV6-5 14 NA NA TGTGCCAGCAGTTACTCGACAGAACAAGAGACCCAGTACTTC CASSYSTEQETQYF
TRBJ1-2 TRBV27 15 NA NA TGTGCCAGCAGTTCCACACGACCGATTTTTTATGGCTACACCTTC CASSSTRPIFYGYTF
TRBJ1-1 TRBV7-9 13 NA NA TGTGCCAGCAGCTCCCTCCGGGACACTGAAGCTTTCTTT CASSSLRDTEAFF
TRBJ2-3 TRBV5-1 15 TRBD2 NA TGCGCCAGCAGCTTCACTAGCGGGAGGACAGATACGCAGTATTTT CASSFTSGRTDTQYF
TRBJ2-7 TRBV5-5 14 TRBD1 NA TGTGCCAGCAGCTGGGGACAGGGAACCTACGAGCAGTACTTC CASSWGQGTYEQYF
TRBJ2-1 TRBV29-1 13 NA once TGCAATGTCCACAGGGTTTCCGACAATGAGCAGTTCTTC CNVHRVSDNEQFF
TRBJ1-1 TRBV28 16 NA NA TGTGCCAGCAGTCTGTTTTGGGAGGGCGACGTCGCTGAAGCTTTCTTT CASSLFWEGDVAEAFF
TRBJ2-5 TRBV20-1 10 NA once TGCAGTGCACACAGGGAGACCCAGTACTTC CSAHRETQYF
TRBJ1-2 TRBV6-5 13 NA NA TGTGCCAGCAGTTACTTCGACAGCTATGGCTACACCTTC CASSYFDSYGYTF
TRBJ2-3 TRBV5-6 16 NA NA TGTGCCAGCAGCTTGGAGCCGGGGGGCTCCACAGATACGCAGTATTTT CASSLEPGGSTDTQYF
TRBJ2-2 TRBV7-9 15 NA NA TGTGCCAGCAGCTTAGTTCAGGGTAACACCGGGGAGCTGTTTTTT CASSLVQGNTGELFF
TRBJ2-5 TRBV7-9 15 TRBD1 NA TGTGCCAGCAGCCCCAGGGGGACAGCCGAGGAGACCCAGTACTTC CASSPRGTAEETQYF
TRBJ2-1 TRBV13 13 NA once TGTGCCAGCAGCTTAGCCGGGTTCAATGAGCAGTTCTTC CASSLAGFNEQFF
TRBJ2-2 TRBV6-6 12 NA NA TGTGCCAGCAGCTTAGGTCCCGGGGAGCTGTTTTTT CASSLGPGELFF
TRBJ2-7 TRBV27 14 NA NA TGTGCCAGCAGTCTGGCCGGGACATACTACGAGCAGTACTTC CASSLAGTYYEQYF
TRBJ2-1 TRBV4-3 16 TRBD2 once TGCGCCAGCAGCCAAGATTCGGGCTGGGGGAGGGATGAGCAGTTCTTC CASSQDSGWGRDEQFF
TRBJ2-5 TRBV28 16 TRBD1 NA TGTGCCAGCAGTTTTGCCGGACAGGAGAGTGGGGAGACCCAGTACTTC CASSFAGQESGETQYF
TRBJ1-1 TRBV7-5 9 NA NA TGTGCCAGAAGCACTGAAGCTTTCTTT CARSTEAFF
TRBJ2-7 TRBV6-1 16 NA NA TGTGCCAGCAGTGAAGTCCGACAGGACTCCTCCTACGAGCAGTACTTC CASSEVRQDSSYEQYF
TRBJ1-1 TRBV7-6 12 NA NA TGTGCCAGCAGCCTGGATAACACTGAAGCTTTCTTT CASSLDNTEAFF
TRBJ2-5 TRBV6-1 11 NA NA TGTGCCAGCAGTGAATGGGGCAGGGTGTACTTC CASSEWGRVYF
TRBJ1-5 TRBV30 15 NA few TGTGCCTGGAGTGAGAACGGATATAGCAATCAGCCCCAGCATTTT CAWSENGYSNQPQHF
TRBJ2-3 TRBV5-1 18 TRBD2 NA TGCGCCAGCAGCCCCACACCCCCTTTCGCGGGGGGGTTTGATACGCAGTATTTT CASSPTPPFAGGFDTQYF
TRBJ1-6 TRBV6-5 15 NA NA TGTGCCAGCAGTTACATCGTGGGACACCCCGCAACCCTCCACTTT CASSYIVGHPATLHF
TRBJ1-6 TRBV10-2 12 NA NA TGCGCCAGCCGTACTTATAATTCACCCCTCCACTTT CASRTYNSPLHF
TRBJ2-2 TRBV6-6 15 NA NA TGTGCCAGCAGCCAATATGGGGATAACACCGGGGAGCTGTTTTTT CASSQYGDNTGELFF
TRBJ2-1 TRBV7-9 18 TRBD2 NA TGTGCCAGCAGCCCCCAATGGAATGCGGGAGCCTCCTACAATGAGCAGTTCTTC CASSPQWNAGASYNEQFF
TRBJ2-7 TRBV13 16 TRBD1 NA TGTGCCAGCAGCCAACACACCGGGACAGTAACCTACGAGCAGTACTTC CASSQHTGTVTYEQYF
TRBJ2-7 TRBV27 14 NA NA TGTGCCAGCAGTGAGGGACACTCGGTATACGAGCAGTACTTC CASSEGHSVYEQYF
TRBJ2-7 TRBV5-5 14 NA NA TGTGCCAGCACCGGACTCCGACAGCTCTACGAGCAGTACTTC CASTGLRQLYEQYF
TRBJ2-5 TRBV27 13 NA NA TGTGCCAGCAGTTTTACGGGGTGGGAGACCCAGTACTTC CASSFTGWETQYF
TRBJ2-1 TRBV6-5 15 NA NA TGTGCCAGCAGTAGACCTCGGGCTGTCTCCAATGAGCAGTTCTTC CASSRPRAVSNEQFF
TRBJ2-7 TRBV14 16 NA NA TGTGCCAGCAGCCCCTACCACTGGCGGGGAATAGGTGAGCAGTACTTC CASSPYHWRGIGEQYF
TRBJ1-6 TRBV28 11 NA NA TGTGCCAGCAGTACTAATTCACCCCTCCACTTT CASSTNSPLHF
TRBJ2-7 TRBV7-9 15 TRBD1 NA TGTGCCAGCAGCTCAGACGACAGGGGACCCTACGAGCAGTACTTC CASSSDDRGPYEQYF
TRBJ1-6 TRBV19 17 NA NA TGTGCCAGTAGTTCGCCGGTAGAGGGTCCCTATAATTCACCCCTCCACTTT CASSSPVEGPYNSPLHF